This T cell receptor beta chain is drawn from a study of shared clonotypes between healthy human individuals. For this clone: Antigen unknown.

V lost 2 bases and J lost 3, with 8 bases in between. CDR3 size: 12 residues. The germline V gene encodes CDR1 SQVTM and CDR2 ANQGSEA. Findings and limits, study-wide: Tissues were not sampled, only blood, and their repertoires likely differ.

Some clones are missing from TCRdb's copy, which holds only in-frame ones; the method was immunoSEQ multiplex PCR. Found here are 980,000 or so clones, 70% to 85% of them singletons; the top ten hold over 1.3%. This sequence originates from a man aged 18-30 years in good health. The sample consisted of memory CD4+ T cells sorted from blood. Subset noted: CD45RA-negative fraction. The rearrangement uses TRBV29-1 and TRBJ2-7, with D perhaps given as TRBD1 or TRBD2 (5 bases each). The CDR3 spells CSVERDGYEQYF. The DNA for the CDR3 is TGCAGCGTTGAAAGGGACGGCTACGAGCAGTACTTC.